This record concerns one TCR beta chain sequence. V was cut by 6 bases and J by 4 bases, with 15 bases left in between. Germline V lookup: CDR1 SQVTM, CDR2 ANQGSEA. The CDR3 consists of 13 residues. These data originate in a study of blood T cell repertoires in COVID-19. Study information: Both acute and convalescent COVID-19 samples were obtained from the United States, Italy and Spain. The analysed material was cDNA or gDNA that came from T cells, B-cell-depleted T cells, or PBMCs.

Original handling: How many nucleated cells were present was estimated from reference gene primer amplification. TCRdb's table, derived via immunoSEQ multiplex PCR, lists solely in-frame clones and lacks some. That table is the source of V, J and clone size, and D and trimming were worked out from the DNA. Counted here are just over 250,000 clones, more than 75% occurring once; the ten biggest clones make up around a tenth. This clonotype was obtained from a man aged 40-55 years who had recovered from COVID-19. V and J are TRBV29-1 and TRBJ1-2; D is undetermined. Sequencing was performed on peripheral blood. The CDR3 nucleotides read TGCAGCGTCCGCCCGGTCCTCATCTATGGCTACACCTTC. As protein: CSVRPVLIYGYTF.